The 19 T cell receptor beta chains below were found in one sample sequenced in a study of blood T cell repertoires in COVID-19. TCRdb's copy holds only in-frame clones and misses some; the assay was immunoSEQ multiplex PCR. The sample yields around 130,000 clones, roughly 77% seen once. Specimen: peripheral blood. These receptors came from a man aged 60 to 69 with active or convalescent COVID-19.

The rearrangement joins TRBV6-6 to TRBJ1-2; D not certain. CDR1 is MNHNY, CDR2 SVGAGI, per germline (reference sequence). With 2 bases removed from V and 1 base from J, the gap between germline ends came to 14 bases. The CDR3 contains 16 residues. In DNA, the CDR3 is TGTGCCAGCAGTTACGGAGGCAGAGGTGTTAACTATGGCTACACCTTC. It encodes CASSYGGRGVNYGYTF.

The chain recombines TRBV7-8 with TRBJ2-2; tentative D call: TRBD2 (6 bases). Germline CDR1 SGHVS, CDR2 FQNEAQ. V was cut by 5 bases and J by 3 bases, with 10 bases left in between. The length of the CDR3 is 14 residues. The CDR3 spells CASSTGTYTGELFF. The DNA for the CDR3 is TGTGCCAGCAGCACCGGGACTTACACCGGGGAGCTGTTTTTT.

This chain joins TRBV5-1 and TRBJ1-4; TRBD1 matches 8 bases. V lost 4 bases, J lost 6 bases, and 8 bases stayed unmatched. The V gene's germline CDR1 is SGHRS and CDR2 YFSETQ. This CDR3 spans 15 amino acids. Here the CDR3 reads CASSPGTGIDEKLFF. The CDR3 DNA sequence: TGCGCCAGCAGCCCCGGGACAGGAATAGATGAAAAACTGTTTTTT.

This clone was seen ten or more times. The chain couples TRBV10-3 to TRBJ2-7; 9 bases are a match to TRBD1. Losses at the gene ends were 4 bases for V and 6 bases for J; bases not matched to a gene: 4. The CDR3 is 13 residues long. Germline values: CDR1 ENHRY, CDR2 SYGVKD. The CDR3 DNA follows: TGTGCCATCAGTGCCATGGACAGGGGCGAGCAGTACTTC. This translates into CAISAMDRGEQYF.

The V gene is TRBV4-1, the J gene TRBJ2-2, with a tentative D call TRBD2 (5 bases). Germline CDR1 reads MGHRA; CDR2 reads YSYEKL. CDR3 length: 14 amino acids. Trimming removed 4 bases from V and 7 bases from J, with 13 bases in between. This CDR3 reads CASSPQDLGGELFF. CDR3 bases: TGCGCCAGCAGCCCCCAGGACTTGGGCGGGGAGCTGTTTTTT.

This clone was counted a few times. This sequence joins TRBV27 and TRBJ1-5, with D possibly matching TRBD1 (6 bases). CDR1 and CDR2 from the germline V gene are MNHEY and SMNVEV (reference sequence). The CDR3 loop spans 12 amino acids. Trimming took off 5 bases at V and 6 bases at J, with 8 bases between the two ends. The CDR3 is CASSTGFQPQHF. The CDR3 DNA reads as TGTGCCAGCAGTACAGGGTTTCAGCCCCAGCATTTT.

The CDR3 sequence: CASSPRHQYRQYF. As DNA, the CDR3 is TGTGCCAGCAGTCCCCGACACCAATACAGGCAGTACTTC. The chain has TRBV27 and TRBJ2-7; D gene unclear. CDR3 length equals 13 residues. Deletions cut 5 bases from V and 9 bases from J, with 17 bases between. Germline CDR1 and CDR2: MNHEY and SMNVEV (reference sequence).

By share, this clone ranks as medium-sized (0.01 to 0.1%). Here the CDR3 DNA reads TGTGCCAGCAGCCCCTCTTCTAGCGGGATTGAGCAGTTCTTC. Translating it yields CASSPSSSGIEQFF. The chain recombines TRBV7-3 with TRBJ2-1; TRBD2 agrees at 9 bases. After removal of 5 bases from V and 9 bases from J, the junction contained 8 bases not matched to a gene. Germline CDR1 is SGHTA and CDR2 is FQGTGA. CDR3 length: 14 residues.

The chain recombines TRBV5-4 with TRBJ2-1, with 7 bases aligning to TRBD2. Germline lookup yields CDR1 SGHNT and CDR2 YYREEE (reference sequence). CDR3 length equals 14 residues. V gave up 4 bases and J gave up 5 bases; unmatched junction bases: 6. The CDR3: CASSETSAHNEQFF. CDR3 DNA sequence: TGTGCCAGCAGCGAAACTAGCGCCCACAATGAGCAGTTCTTC.

A few counts support this clone. J is TRBJ1-2 and V is TRBV4-2, with TRBD1 as a possible D gene (6 bases). Germline lookup yields CDR1 LGHNA and CDR2 YNFKEQ. This CDR3 contains 16 residues. V lost 0 bases and J 2 bases, leaving 13 bases between the germline ends. CDR3 residues: CASSQEGGQGNYGYTF. CDR3 in DNA: TGTGCCAGCAGCCAAGAGGGTGGGCAGGGGAACTATGGCTACACCTTC.

The chain couples TRBV6-5 to TRBJ2-7; maybe TRBD2 (5 bases). CDR1 MNHEY and CDR2 SVGAGI come from the germline V gene. V was shortened by 8 bases and J by 4 bases, with 15 bases between the two germline ends. The CDR3 length is 13 residues. The CDR3 DNA reads as TGTGCCAGCGGCGGGCTGCCGGAATACGAGCAGTACTTC. This sequence encodes CASGGLPEYEQYF.

This chain links TRBV5-5 with TRBJ2-3; 13 bases map to TRBD2. This CDR3 comprises 15 residues. From germline, CDR1 is SGHKS and CDR2 YYEKEE (reference sequence). V shed 4 bases and J 4 bases; nucleotides not matched to a gene: 3. CDR3: CASSRLAGGPDTQYF. The CDR3 DNA is TGTGCCAGCAGCCGACTAGCGGGAGGTCCAGATACGCAGTATTTT. Looking up the rest from reference TRBV5-5 and TRBJ2-3 gives the full variable domain: DAGVTQSPTHLIKTRGQQVTLRCSPISGHKSVSWYQQVLGQGPQFIFQYYEKEERGRGNFPDRFSARQFPNYSSELNVNALLLGDSALYLCASSRLAGGPDTQYFGPGTRLTVL.

This clone was picked up one time. V gene TRBV10-1 combines with J gene TRBJ2-1, with 9 nucleotides matching TRBD1. The germline V gene encodes CDR1 WNHNN and CDR2 SYGVQD (reference sequence). The CDR3 loop spans 16 amino acids. Trimming removed 6 bases from V and 6 bases from J; junction bases left unmatched: 12. The CDR3 reads CASRIVRDRATNEQFF. The CDR3 region has the DNA TGCGCCAGCAGAATCGTCCGGGACAGGGCCACCAATGAGCAGTTCTTC.

The chain couples TRBV6-2 or TRBV6-3 to TRBJ2-1, with TRBD2 matching over 7 bases. The CDR3 is 15 amino acids. The V segment lost 6 bases and the J segment 1 base; nucleotides outside the gene matches: 6. The V gene's germline CDR1 is MNHEY and CDR2 SVGEGT. As DNA, the CDR3 is TGTGCCAGCAGGCCTAGCGGACCATCCTACAATGAGCAGTTCTTC. Residues: CASRPSGPSYNEQFF.

This clone has a handful of counts. V gene TRBV12-3 or TRBV12-4 combines with J gene TRBJ1-5, with D possibly TRBD1 on 6 matching bases. The CDR3 length is 13 residues. V lost 6 bases and J lost 6, with 12 bases in between. The CDR3 loop reads CASSSRDIQPQHF. Written as DNA, the CDR3 is TGTGCCAGCAGCTCCCGGGACATTCAGCCCCAGCATTTT.

V is TRBV4-3 and J is TRBJ1-1, with 8 nucleotides matching TRBD1. From germline, CDR1 is LGHNA and CDR2 YSLEER. V shed 0 bases, J shed 1 base, and the junction held 4 bases outside the gene matches. The CDR3 is 16 residues long. This CDR3 reads CASSQDTGGKNTEAFF. The DNA of the CDR3 is TGCGCCAGCAGCCAAGATACAGGGGGTAAGAACACTGAAGCTTTCTTT.

CDR3 DNA sequence: TGTGCCAGTAGCACCGGACGAAGACAGACAGATACGCAGTATTTT. Translating gives CASSTGRRQTDTQYF. The V and J genes are TRBV19 and TRBJ2-3, with a weak D call TRBD1 (5 bases). Germline V lookup: CDR1 LNHDA, CDR2 SQIVND (reference sequence). Trimming removed 6 bases from V and 3 bases from J, with 16 bases in between. The CDR3 sequence is 15 residues long.

The V and J genes are TRBV30 and TRBJ2-7; D uncertain. Germline CDR1 reads GTSNPN; CDR2 reads SVGIG (reference sequence). The CDR3 has 11 amino acids. V was trimmed by 1 base and J by 3 bases, leaving 4 bases between them. The CDR3, as DNA: TGTGCCTGGAGTGCCAACTACGAGCAGTACTTC. As protein: CAWSANYEQYF.

Comments on this clone: Mismatch with germline at one junction end may stem from a read error. This rearrangement joins TRBV15 to TRBJ2-7, with D maybe TRBD2 (6 bases). Germline V gives CDR1 LNHNV, CDR2 YYDKDF (reference sequence). This CDR3 comprises 14 residues. In nucleotides, the CDR3 is TGTGCCACCAGCAGAGATCGGAGGGCAGGCGAGGAGTACTTC. As protein: CATSRDRRAGEEYF.